This TCR beta chain was observed in a study of CD8 T cells in Susac syndrome. Trimming pared 3 bases from V and 9 bases from J, leaving 12 bases between. The CDR3 is 13 amino acids. Germline V lookup: CDR1 MDHEN, CDR2 SYDVKM. With random hexamers, reverse transcription was performed on about 0.5 to 1 ug of RNA. An immunoSEQ multiplex PCR amplified TCR beta CDR3 over 54 Vbeta and 13 Jbeta. TCRdb called the immunoSEQ multiplex PCR reads again in MiXCR, with one record for every CDR3 protein. Among 150,000 to 200,000 distinct CDR3 sequences listed, about 94% were seen once. Healthy donors served as age- and sex-matched controls. It was negative isolation that provided the CD8+ and CD4+ T cells, whereas TEMRA cells were enriched by FACS.

Source material: CD4+ T cells from PBMCs. The chain employs TRBV28 and TRBJ2-4; maybe TRBD2 (5 bases). This clonotype was sampled from a human donor in good health. CDR3 bases: TGTGCCAGCAGTTTTACAGCCGAGGGCATTCAGTACTTC. As protein: CASSFTAEGIQYF.